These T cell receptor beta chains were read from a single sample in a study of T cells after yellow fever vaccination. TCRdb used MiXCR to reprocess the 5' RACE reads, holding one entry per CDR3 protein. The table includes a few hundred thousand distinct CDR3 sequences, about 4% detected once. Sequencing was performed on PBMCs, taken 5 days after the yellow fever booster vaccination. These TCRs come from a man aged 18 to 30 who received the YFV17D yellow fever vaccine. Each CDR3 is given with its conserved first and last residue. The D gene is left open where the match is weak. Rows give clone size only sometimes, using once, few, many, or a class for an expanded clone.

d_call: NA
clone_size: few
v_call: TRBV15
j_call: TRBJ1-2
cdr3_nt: TGTGCCACCAGCAGGGCAGGAGGGGACCGTAGCTACACCTTC
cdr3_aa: CATSRAGGDRSYTF

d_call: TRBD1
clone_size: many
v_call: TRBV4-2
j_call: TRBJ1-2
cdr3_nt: TGTGCCAGCAGCCCATCAGGGGGTAGATATGGCTACACCTTC
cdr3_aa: CASSPSGGRYGYTF

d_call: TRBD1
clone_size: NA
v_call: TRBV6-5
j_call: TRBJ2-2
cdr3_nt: TGTGCCAGCAGCCGGACAGGGTTTAACACCGGGGAGCTGTTTTTT
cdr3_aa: CASSRTGFNTGELFF

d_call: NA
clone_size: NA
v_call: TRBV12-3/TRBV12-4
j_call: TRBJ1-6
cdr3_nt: TGTGCCAGCAGTTTTGGTCAGGGACCTAATTCACCCCTCCACTTT
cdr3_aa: CASSFGQGPNSPLHF

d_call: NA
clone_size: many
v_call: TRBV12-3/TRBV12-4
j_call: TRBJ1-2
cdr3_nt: TGTGCCAGCAAGGAGGATCCTTATGGCTACACCTTC
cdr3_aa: CASKEDPYGYTF

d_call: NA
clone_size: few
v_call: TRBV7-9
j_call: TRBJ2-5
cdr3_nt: TGTGCCAGCAGCGGCCGGACCCAGTACTTC
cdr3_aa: CASSGRTQYF

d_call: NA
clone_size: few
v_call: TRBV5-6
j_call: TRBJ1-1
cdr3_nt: TGTGCCAGCAGCTTGGGGGACACTTTGAACACTGAAGCTTTCTTT
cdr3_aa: CASSLGDTLNTEAFF

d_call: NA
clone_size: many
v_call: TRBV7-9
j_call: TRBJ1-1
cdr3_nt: TGTGCCAGCAGAGAGAGGGACACTGAAGCTTTCTTT
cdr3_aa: CASRERDTEAFF

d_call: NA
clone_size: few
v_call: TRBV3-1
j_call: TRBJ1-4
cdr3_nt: TGTGCCAGCAGCCAAGAGTGGAGGAGTGAAAAACTGTTTTTT
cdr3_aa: CASSQEWRSEKLFF

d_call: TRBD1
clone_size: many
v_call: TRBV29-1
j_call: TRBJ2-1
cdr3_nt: TGCAGCGTGAACGCCGGGACAGGGGGTTTCAATGAGCAGTTCTTC
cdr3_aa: CSVNAGTGGFNEQFF

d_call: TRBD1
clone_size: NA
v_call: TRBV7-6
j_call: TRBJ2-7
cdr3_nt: TGTGCCAGCAGCCTAGGGCCAGGGGGCCCAACCTACGAGCAGTACTTC
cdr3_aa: CASSLGPGGPTYEQYF

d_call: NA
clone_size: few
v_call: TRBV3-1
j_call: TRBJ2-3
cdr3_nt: TGTGCCAGCAGCCAGGCCCAGCTAGGTGATACGCAGTATTTT
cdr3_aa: CASSQAQLGDTQYF

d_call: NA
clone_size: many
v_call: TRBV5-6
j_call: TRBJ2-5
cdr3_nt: TGTGCCAGCAGTTTCGGACCTTACTTC
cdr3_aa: CASSFGPYF

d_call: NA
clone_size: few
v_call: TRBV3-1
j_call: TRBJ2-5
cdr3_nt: TGTGCCAGCAGACGCTACCGGGACTTCAAAGAGACCCAGTACTTC
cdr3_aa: CASRRYRDFKETQYF

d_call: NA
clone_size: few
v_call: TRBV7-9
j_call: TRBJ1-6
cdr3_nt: TGTGCCAGCAGCTTAAGTTCACCCCTCCACTTT
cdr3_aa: CASSLSSPLHF

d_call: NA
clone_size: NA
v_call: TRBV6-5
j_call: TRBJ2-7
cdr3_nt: TGTGCCAGCAGGGGGGACAACTCCTACGAGCAGTACTTC
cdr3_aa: CASRGDNSYEQYF

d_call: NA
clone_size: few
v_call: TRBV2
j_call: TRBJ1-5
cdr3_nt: TGTGCCAGCAGTGGAAGGGGTGGGCAGCCCCAGCATTTT
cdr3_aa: CASSGRGGQPQHF

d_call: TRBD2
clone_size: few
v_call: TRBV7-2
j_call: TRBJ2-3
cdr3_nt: TGTGCCAGCAGCTTATTTGGGAGGGGTCTTATTGATACGCAGTATTTT
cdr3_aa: CASSLFGRGLIDTQYF

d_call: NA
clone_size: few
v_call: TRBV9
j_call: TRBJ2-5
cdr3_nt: TGTGCCAGCAGCGTAGTGGGCAGGCCCCAAGAGACCCAGTACTTC
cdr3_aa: CASSVVGRPQETQYF

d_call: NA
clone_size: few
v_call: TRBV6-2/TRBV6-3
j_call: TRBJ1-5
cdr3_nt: TGTGCCAGCACCGAGGGGGAGCGGGGCGCGAGCAATCAGCCCCAGCATTTT
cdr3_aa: CASTEGERGASNQPQHF

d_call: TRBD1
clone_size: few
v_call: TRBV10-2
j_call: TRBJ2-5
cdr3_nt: TGCGCCAGAACACAAGTCAGGACAGGGGGCCGGGAGACCCAGTACTTC
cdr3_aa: CARTQVRTGGRETQYF

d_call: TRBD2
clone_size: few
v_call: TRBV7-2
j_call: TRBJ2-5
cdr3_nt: TGTGCCAGCAGCCCCACCCCGCTGATAGCGGGCCAAGAGACCCAGTACTTC
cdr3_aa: CASSPTPLIAGQETQYF

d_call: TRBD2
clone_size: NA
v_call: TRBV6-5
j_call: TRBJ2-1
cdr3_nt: TGTGCCAGCAGTTACGGACTAGCGGGGGTTGAGCAGTTCTTC
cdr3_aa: CASSYGLAGVEQFF

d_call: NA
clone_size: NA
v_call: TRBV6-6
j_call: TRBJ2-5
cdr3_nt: TGTGCCAGCAGCAAGGTGTCGAGGCAAGAGACCCAGTACTTC
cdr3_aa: CASSKVSRQETQYF

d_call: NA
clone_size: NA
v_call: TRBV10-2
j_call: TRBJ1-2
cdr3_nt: TGCGCCAGCAGTTCAGGGACCCAAGGCTACACCTTC
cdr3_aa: CASSSGTQGYTF

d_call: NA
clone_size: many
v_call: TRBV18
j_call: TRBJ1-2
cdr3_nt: TGTGCCAGCTCACCCCGACAAGACAGATTATATGGCTACACCTTC
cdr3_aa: CASSPRQDRLYGYTF

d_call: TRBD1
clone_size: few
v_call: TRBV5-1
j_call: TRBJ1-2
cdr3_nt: TGCGCCAGCAGCCTTACAGGGGTAGCTAACTATGGCTACACCTTC
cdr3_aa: CASSLTGVANYGYTF

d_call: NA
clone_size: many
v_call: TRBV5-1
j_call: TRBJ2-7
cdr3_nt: TGCGCCAGCAGCTATGGGCGCCTCTACGAGCAGTACTTC
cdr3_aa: CASSYGRLYEQYF

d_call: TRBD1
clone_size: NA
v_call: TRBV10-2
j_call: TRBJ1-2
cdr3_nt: TGCGCCAGCTTACAGGGGTCCTTATATGGCTACACCTTC
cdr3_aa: CASLQGSLYGYTF

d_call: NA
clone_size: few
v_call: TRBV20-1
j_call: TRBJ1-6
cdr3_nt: TGCAGTACTACAGGGAAGAGGAATCAAGGGAATAATTCACCCCTCCACTTT
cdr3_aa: CSTTGKRNQGNNSPLHF

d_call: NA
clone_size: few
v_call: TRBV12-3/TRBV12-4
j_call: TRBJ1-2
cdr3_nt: TGTGCCAGCGGGCAACGTAACAATAATGGCTACACCTTC
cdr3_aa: CASGQRNNNGYTF

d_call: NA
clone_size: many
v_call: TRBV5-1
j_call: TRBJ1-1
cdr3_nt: TGCGCCAGCAGCTTGGCCGGTGGGAACGCTGAAGCTTTCTTT
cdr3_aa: CASSLAGGNAEAFF

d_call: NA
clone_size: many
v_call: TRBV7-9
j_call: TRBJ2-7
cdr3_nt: TGTGCCAGCAGCTTCGGGCCAGTACCATCCTACGAGCAGTACTTC
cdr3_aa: CASSFGPVPSYEQYF

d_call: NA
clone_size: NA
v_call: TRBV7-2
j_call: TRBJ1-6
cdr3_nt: TGTGCCAGCAGCTTAGGGGCCACTAATAATTCACCCCTCCACTTT
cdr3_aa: CASSLGATNNSPLHF

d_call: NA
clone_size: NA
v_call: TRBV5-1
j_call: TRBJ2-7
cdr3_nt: TGCGCCAGCAGCTTGGCCTCGGCGGTTCTCTACGAGCAGTACTTC
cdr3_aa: CASSLASAVLYEQYF

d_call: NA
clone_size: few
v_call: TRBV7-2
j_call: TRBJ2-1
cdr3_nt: TGTGCCAGCAGCTTACGGCAGGGGGGCCTTTTACGAGAGCAGTTCTTC
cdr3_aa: CASSLRQGGLLREQFF

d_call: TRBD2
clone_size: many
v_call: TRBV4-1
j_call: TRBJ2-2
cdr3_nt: TGCGCCAGCAGCCAAGAGCCGGGACTAGCGGGGGGGCGGGAGCTGTTTTTT
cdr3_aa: CASSQEPGLAGGRELFF

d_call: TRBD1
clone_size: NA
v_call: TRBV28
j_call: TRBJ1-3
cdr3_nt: TGTGCCAGCAGTCCGCAGGGGGGGGCTCTGCACACCATATATTTT
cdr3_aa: CASSPQGGALHTIYF

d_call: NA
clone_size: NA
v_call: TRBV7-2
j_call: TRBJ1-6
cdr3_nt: TGTGCCAGCAGCTTAAATGCGGCAGGGGAAGGCTCACCCCTCCACTTT
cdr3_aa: CASSLNAAGEGSPLHF

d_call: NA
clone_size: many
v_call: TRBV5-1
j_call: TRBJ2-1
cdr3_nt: TGCGCCAGCAGCTTGGAGTTAAGTATTAGCGAGCAGTTCTTC
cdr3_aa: CASSLELSISEQFF

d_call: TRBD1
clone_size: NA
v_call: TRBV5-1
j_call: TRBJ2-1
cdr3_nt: TGCGCCAGCAGCTTCCGGGACAGGGATTCTGAGCAGTTCTTC
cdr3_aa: CASSFRDRDSEQFF

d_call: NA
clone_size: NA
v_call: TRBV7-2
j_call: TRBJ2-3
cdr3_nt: TGTGCCAGCAGCGCCCGGTCTAGGATTGGCACAGATACGCAGTATTTT
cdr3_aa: CASSARSRIGTDTQYF

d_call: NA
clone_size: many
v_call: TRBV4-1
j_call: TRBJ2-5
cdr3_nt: TGCGCCAGCAGCCAATACCCCCGGACTCTTGTGGAGACCCAGTACTTC
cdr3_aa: CASSQYPRTLVETQYF

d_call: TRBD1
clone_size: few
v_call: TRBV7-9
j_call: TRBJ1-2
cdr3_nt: TGTGCCAGCAGCTTAGATTTGGGACAGGGGATGGACGACACCTTC
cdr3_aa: CASSLDLGQGMDDTF

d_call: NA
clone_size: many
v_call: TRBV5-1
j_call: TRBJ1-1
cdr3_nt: TGCGCCAGCAGCAAGGCTGAGGACACTGAAGCTTTCTTT
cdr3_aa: CASSKAEDTEAFF

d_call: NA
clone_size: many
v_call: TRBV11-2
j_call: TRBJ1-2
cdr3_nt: TGTGCCAGCAGCCCTACGGCGGGTCAGGCAGAGAACTATGGCTACACCTTC
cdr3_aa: CASSPTAGQAENYGYTF

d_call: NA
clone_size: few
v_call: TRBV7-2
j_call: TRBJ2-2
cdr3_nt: TGTGCCAGCAGAATCCCGGGAGTGGACACCGGGGAGCTGTTTTTT
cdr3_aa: CASRIPGVDTGELFF

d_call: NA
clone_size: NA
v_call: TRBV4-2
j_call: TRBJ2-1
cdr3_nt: TGTGCCAGCAGCGCCCAGGGGTCTTGGGATGAGCAGTTCTTC
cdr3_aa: CASSAQGSWDEQFF

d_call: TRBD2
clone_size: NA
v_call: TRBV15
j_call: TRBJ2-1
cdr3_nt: TGTGCCACCAGCAGATCAGCGGGGGGGATCCTCCTACACAATGAGCAGTTCTTC
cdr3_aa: CATSRSAGGILLHNEQFF

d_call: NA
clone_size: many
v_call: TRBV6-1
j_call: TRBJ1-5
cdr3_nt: TGTGCCAGCAGTGATGCCAGCACCTCGGGCAATCAGCCCCAGCATTTT
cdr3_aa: CASSDASTSGNQPQHF

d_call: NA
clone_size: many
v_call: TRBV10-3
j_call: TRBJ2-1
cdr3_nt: TGTGCCATCAAATGGGCAGGGAAAGACAATGAGCAGTTCTTC
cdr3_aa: CAIKWAGKDNEQFF

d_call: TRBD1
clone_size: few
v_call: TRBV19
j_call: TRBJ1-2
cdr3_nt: TGTGCCAGTAGTCCCGGACAGGCCGCTAACTATGGCTACACCTTC
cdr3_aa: CASSPGQAANYGYTF

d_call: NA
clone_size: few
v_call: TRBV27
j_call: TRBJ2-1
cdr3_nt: TGTGCCAGCAGTTACCGGAGGGGGCGAGTCGATGAGCAGTTCTTC
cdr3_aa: CASSYRRGRVDEQFF

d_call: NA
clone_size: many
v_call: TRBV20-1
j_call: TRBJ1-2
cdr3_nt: TGCAGTCCGAGCCACCTAGGAGGCCTGAACTATGGCTACACCTTC
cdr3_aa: CSPSHLGGLNYGYTF

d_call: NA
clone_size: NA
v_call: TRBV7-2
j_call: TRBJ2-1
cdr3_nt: TGTGCCAGCCTCGAGGGGCGCTCCTACAATGAGCAGTTCTTC
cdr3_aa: CASLEGRSYNEQFF

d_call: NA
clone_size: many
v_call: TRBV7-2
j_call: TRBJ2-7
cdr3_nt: TGTGCCAGCAGCTTATATGACACCTCCTACGAGCAGTACTTC
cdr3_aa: CASSLYDTSYEQYF